The clone carrying this T cell receptor beta chain was counted at least ten times. As yet, its antigen is unknown. The library was built from about 0.4 ug RNA with molecular barcoded adaptors for alpha/delta and beta/gamma chains. Each CDR3 protein is one row after TCRdb ran MiXCR on the reads. The table records some 120,000 distinct CDR3 sequences, 13% of them present only once. At the time of active disease, bone marrow was collected from every patient. Germline V gives CDR1 DFQATT, CDR2 SNEGSKA (reference sequence). The CDR3 covers 14 residues. J was trimmed by 5 bases and V by 5 bases; bases with no gene match: 8. This entry comes from a study of read filtering for tumor transcriptome and immune sequencing. Background on the study: Roughly 8 patients were R-ISS I, some 15 were R-ISS II, 7 were R-ISS III. DNase treatment preceded whole-transcriptome library preparation.

Findings and limits, study-wide: The sorted CD138-negative fraction was a mixed bone marrow immune population, not purified T cells.

The rearrangement uses TRBV20-1 and TRBJ2-1; the match to TRBD1 covers 8 bases. This TCR came from a donor at least 40 years old with multiple myeloma. The material sequenced was a population of CD138-negative cells sorted from bone marrow. The DNA of the CDR3 is TGCAGTGCTCCCCGGGACAGGCGGGACAATGAGCAGTTCTTC. The encoded protein is CSAPRDRRDNEQFF.